The 12 T cell receptor beta chains in this list originate from one sample, sequenced in a study of CD8+CD57+ T cells in acquired aplastic anemia. Sequenced patients had shown CD8+CD57+ cell expansion by flow cytometry. Genomic DNA templated the TCR beta VDJ and CDR3 profiling. Using its own MiXCR run on the reads, TCRdb lists one record per CDR3 protein. In the table there are 150,000 to 200,000 distinct CDR3 sequences, less than 60% of which are singletons. The sequenced sample consisted of sorted CD4+, CD8+, or CD8+CD57+ T cells (not recorded which) from PBMCs. The receptor source for this set is a human donor with aplastic anemia.

The CDR3 is CASGTGPYEQYF. DNA of the CDR3: TGTGCCAGTGGGACAGGGCCCTACGAGCAGTACTTC. The chain uses TRBV9 and TRBJ2-7, with TRBD1 matching over 9 bases. The CDR3 is 12 amino acids. Germline values: CDR1 SGDLS, CDR2 YYNGEE. With 8 bases clipped from V and 2 bases from J, the junction kept 2 bases outside the gene matches.

Of note for this clonotype: This could be a read error, since a much larger clone is one nucleotide away. The J gene is TRBJ2-3, the V gene TRBV20-1; maybe TRBD1 (6 bases). Germline values: CDR1 DFQATT, CDR2 SNEGSKA (reference sequence). This CDR3 comprises 15 residues. CDR3 nucleotides: TGCGGTGCTAGAGACACAGGGTCAGGTACAGATACGCAGTATTTT. Translation gives CGARDTGSGTDTQYF.

This sequence joins TRBV18 and TRBJ2-7, with 7 bases aligning to TRBD2. Per germline, CDR1 KGHSH and CDR2 LQKENI. The ends lost 3 bases at V and 3 bases at J; junction bases unmatched: 5. This CDR3 has 14 residues. CDR3: CASSPPGGNYEQYF. CDR3 nucleotide sequence: TGTGCCAGCTCACCCCCCGGGGGGAACTACGAGCAGTACTTC.

This clonotype was picked up many times. The rearrangement links TRBV9 to TRBJ2-2; 13 bases are a match to TRBD2. Germline CDR1 SGDLS, CDR2 YYNGEE. The CDR3 spans 18 residues. J was trimmed by 6 bases and V by 4 bases; bases with no gene match: 12. CDR3 nucleotide sequence: TGTGCCAGCAGCATCGAGCTATGGACTAGCGGGGGTGCCGGGGAGCTGTTTTTT. Protein sequence: CASSIELWTSGGAGELFF.

This clonotype was counted at least ten times. The rearrangement joins TRBV7-3 to TRBJ2-3; tentatively, D is TRBD1 (6 bases). Germline V gene lookup returns CDR1 SGHTA and CDR2 FQGTGA. CDR3 length equals 15 residues. Trimming left V 3 bases short and J 1 base short, with 11 bases between. The CDR3 region has the DNA TGTGCCAGCAGCTTGAGTCCAGGGGGCACAGATACGCAGTATTTT. Translated, it gives CASSLSPGGTDTQYF.

This clonotype was counted a single time. This chain uses TRBV10-3 with TRBJ2-2; 7 bases agree with TRBD1. The CDR3 extends over 16 amino acids. The V segment lost 4 bases and the J segment 2 bases; nucleotides outside the gene matches: 7. Germline V gives CDR1 ENHRY, CDR2 SYGVKD. CDR3 sequence: CAISATTGLNTGELFF. The CDR3 DNA is TGTGCCATCAGTGCTACGACAGGGCTTAACACCGGGGAGCTGTTTTTT.

Details on this clonotype: A much larger clone lies one base from this, so it may be a read error. The gene calls are TRBV14 and TRBJ1-6; the D is unclear. The CDR3 spans 16 residues. Germline V gene lookup returns CDR1 SGHDN and CDR2 FVKESK. Trimming left V 0 bases short and J 10 bases short, with 16 bases between. CDR3 bases: TGTGCCAGCAGCCAAGATCCCCCGGGAGGTGGATCACCCCTCCACTTT. Protein: CASSQDPPGGGSPLHF.

The V gene is TRBV10-3, the J gene TRBJ1-3, with D tentatively TRBD1 (6 bases). CDR1 and CDR2 from the germline V gene are ENHRY and SYGVKD. This CDR3 spans 13 amino acids. V dropped 9 bases and J dropped 1 base, with 10 bases sitting between them. The chain's CDR3 is CAIRTVSGNTIYF. The CDR3 DNA reads TGTGCCATTAGGACAGTATCTGGAAACACCATATATTTT.

The chain couples TRBV9 to TRBJ2-1; 8 bases are a match to TRBD2. Germline trimming cut 0 bases from V and 10 bases from J; bases unmatched to any gene: 6. CDR1 is SGDLS, CDR2 YYNGEE, per germline. The CDR3 is 14 residues long. The CDR3 nucleotides are TGTGCCAGCAGCGTAGAGGCTGGACTAGCCGAGCAGTTCTTC. It translates to CASSVEAGLAEQFF.

CDR3 sequence (DNA): TGTGCCATCAGTGGGGCTGGGACTAGCGGGAGGTACTATGAGCAGTTCTTC. As protein: CAISGAGTSGRYYEQFF. V and J are TRBV10-3 and TRBJ2-1; 15 bases fit TRBD2. This CDR3 has 17 amino acids. Per germline, CDR1 ENHRY and CDR2 SYGVKD. J was trimmed by 8 bases and V by 4 bases; bases with no gene match: 9.

This clonotype was seen at least ten times. This sequence joins TRBV6-1 and TRBJ2-7; possibly TRBD1 for D (6 bases). Germline loops: CDR1 MNHNS, CDR2 SASEGT. Trimming cost V 5 bases and J 0 bases, with 11 bases left between them. This CDR3 has 14 amino acids. This chain's CDR3 is CASSLRDNSYEQYF. The CDR3 region has the DNA TGTGCCAGCAGTCTCCGGGACAACTCCTACGAGCAGTACTTC.

Regarding this clonotype: Just one base apart from a much larger clone, this may be a read error. This CDR3 is missing its conserved last phenylalanine or tryptophan, likely due to a read error. V and J are TRBV20-1 and TRBJ1-1; 8 bases fit TRBD1. The CDR3 contains 15 residues. The junction had 8 bases not matched to a gene; V was cut back by 4 bases and J by 1 base. CDR1 is DFQATT, CDR2 SNEGSKA, per germline (reference sequence). Written as DNA, the CDR3 is TGCAGTGCTATCCCCCCCGGACAGGGGAACACTGAAGCTTTCCTT. Translated: CSAIPPGQGNTEAFL.